The clone carrying this TCR beta chain was counted once. This sample was taken from a study of T cell responses to AZD1222 COVID-19 vaccine. Some clones are missing from TCRdb's copy, which holds only in-frame ones; the method was immunoSEQ multiplex PCR. The sample shows about 78,000 clones, 75% to 95% of them seen only once. V was pared by 6 bases and J by 3 bases, with 8 bases between. The CDR3 contains 12 residues. Germline V gene data show CDR1 as KGHSH and CDR2 as LQKENI. The source of this sequence is an adult who received the AZD1222 COVID-19 vaccine. The source was peripheral blood, collected 28 days after the second AZD1222 dose. The rearrangement joins TRBV18 to TRBJ1-2, with D perhaps TRBD1 (5 bases). The CDR3 reads CASSTEDYGYTF. CDR3 coding DNA: TGTGCCAGCTCGACAGAAGACTATGGCTACACCTTC. The whole variable domain, remainder taken from reference TRBV18 and TRBJ1-2, is NAGVMQNPRHLVRRRGQEARLRCSPMKGHSHVYWYRQLPEEGLKFMVYLQKENIIDESGMPKERFSAEFPKEGPSILRIQQVVRGDSAAYFCASSTEDYGYTFGSGTRLTVV.